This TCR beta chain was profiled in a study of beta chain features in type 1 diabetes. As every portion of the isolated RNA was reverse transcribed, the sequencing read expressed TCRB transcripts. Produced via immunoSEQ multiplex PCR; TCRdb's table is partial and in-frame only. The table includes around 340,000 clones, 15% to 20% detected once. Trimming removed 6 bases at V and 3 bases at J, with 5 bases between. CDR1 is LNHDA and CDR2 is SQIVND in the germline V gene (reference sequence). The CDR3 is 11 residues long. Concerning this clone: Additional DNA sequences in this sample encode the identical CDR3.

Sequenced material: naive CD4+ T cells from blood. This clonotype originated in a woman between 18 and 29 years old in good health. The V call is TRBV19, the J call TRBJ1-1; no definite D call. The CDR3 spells CASSLDTEAFF. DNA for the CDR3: TGTGCCAGTAGCCTAGACACTGAAGCTTTCTTT.